Sequencing of this T cell receptor beta chain was carried out in a study of a mutant IDH1 vaccine in newly diagnosed glioma. Looking at the study overall: Commencement of vaccination occurred 4-6 weeks following radiotherapy alone, or concurrently with temozolomide cycles. The therapy given earlier, which was standard therapy, consisted of radiotherapy, temozolomide, or both, and most of the patients received both.

Stated time point: week 5, during vaccination. Vaccine doses each comprised 300 ug of mutant IDH1 20-mer peptide, with topical imiquimod. Note on this clone: The antigen remains unidentified.

The CDR3 is made up of 14 amino acids. Trimming took 5 bases from V and 5 from J, leaving 15 bases between them. The germline gives CDR1 SEHNR, CDR2 FQNEAQ (reference sequence). This table comes from immunoSEQ multiplex PCR, and its TCRdb copy is limited to in-frame clones, with some not included. This table holds some 10,000 clones, roughly 84% found once. The clonotype comes from a woman in her 40s with glioma. Some clones in this sample may be carry-over from other donors' samples. The rearrangement joins TRBV7-9 to TRBJ1-2; D is possibly TRBD1 (5 bases). The source was PBMCs, collected from a glioma patient whose treatment included an IDH1 peptide vaccine. The chain's CDR3 is CASSRRTEGYGYTF. CDR3 bases: TGTGCCAGCAGCAGACGGACGGAGGGGTATGGCTACACCTTC.